Below are 31 T cell receptor beta chains sequenced from a single sample in a study of early stage breast cancer tumors. Profiled with immunoSEQ multiplex PCR; TCRdb holds only in-frame clones, not every one. The sample contains 51,000 or so clones, around 83% of which appear only once. Sequenced input: blood. The receptors were sampled from a person aged 45 to 59 with breast cancer.

This clone was seen only a few times. The rearrangement joins TRBV4-1 to TRBJ1-2; D remains ambiguous. Trimming cost V 1 base and J 5 bases, with 14 bases left between them. This CDR3 contains 15 residues. Germline V gene lookup returns CDR1 MGHRA and CDR2 YSYEKL. CDR3 sequence reads: CASSQGSETSYGYTF. The CDR3 DNA reads as TGCGCCAGCAGCCAAGGTTCTGAAACTTCATATGGCTACACCTTC.

This clone has just one count. This sequence joins TRBV9 and TRBJ2-2, with 16 bases matching TRBD2. Germline V lookup: CDR1 SGDLS, CDR2 YYNGEE. With V trimmed by 7 bases and J by 8 bases, 8 bases remained unmatched. The CDR3 consists of 16 residues. The CDR3 loop is CASGSGLAGGIGELFF. The CDR3 DNA follows: TGTGCCAGCGGGTCGGGACTAGCGGGGGGGATTGGGGAGCTGTTTTTT.

The chain carries TRBV25-1 and TRBJ2-1, with D perhaps matching TRBD2 (6 bases). Trimming cost V 8 bases and J 6 bases, with 20 bases left between them. This CDR3 comprises 15 residues. CDR1 is MGHDK, CDR2 SYGVNS, per germline. The CDR3 loop reads CASGPEPSATNEQFF. The CDR3, as DNA: TGTGCCAGCGGACCCGAGCCTAGCGCCACCAATGAGCAGTTCTTC.

This rearrangement joins TRBV7-3 to TRBJ2-5; no clear D gene. Between the trimmed V and J ends, which lost 2 bases and 4 bases, there was a span of 8 bases. The CDR3 totals 13 residues. The germline gives CDR1 SGHTA, CDR2 FQGTGA. The DNA of the CDR3 is TGTGCCAGCAGCTTAGGGCTGAGAGAGACCCAGTACTTC. The encoded protein is CASSLGLRETQYF.

The gene calls are TRBV18 and TRBJ2-1, with 8 bases aligning to TRBD2. CDR1 is KGHSH and CDR2 is LQKENI in the germline V gene. The CDR3 runs to 14 residues. The trim removed 3 bases at V and 7 bases at J, leaving 5 bases unmatched. Written as DNA, the CDR3 is TGTGCCAGCTCACCCGGGACTAGTGTGAATGAGCAGTTCTTC. This gives the protein CASSPGTSVNEQFF.

This rearrangement joins TRBV5-6 to TRBJ2-7; TRBD1 matches at 9 bases. Germline CDR1 is SGHDT and CDR2 is YYEEEE. The ends lost 0 bases at V and 2 bases at J; junction bases unmatched: 6. The CDR3 contains 16 residues. CDR3 sequence reads: CASSLAGTGWTYEQYF. The CDR3 DNA follows: TGTGCCAGCAGCTTGGCGGGGACAGGGTGGACCTACGAGCAGTACTTC.

The chain uses TRBV28 and TRBJ2-7; D is unresolved. Looked up from germline, CDR1 is MDHEN and CDR2 is SYDVKM. Trimming stripped 5 bases from V and 3 bases from J, with 14 bases between. This CDR3 is built from 14 residues. This CDR3 reads CASSPQHLVYEQYF. The CDR3, as DNA: TGTGCCAGCAGTCCGCAACATCTAGTCTACGAGCAGTACTTC.

This chain joins TRBV9 and TRBJ1-3, with no clear D. V lost 1 base and J lost 0, with 8 bases in between. There are 15 residues in the CDR3. CDR1 is SGDLS and CDR2 is YYNGEE in the germline V gene. CDR3: CASSVTAFSGNTIYF. The CDR3 DNA sequence: TGTGCCAGCAGCGTAACAGCTTTCTCTGGAAACACCATATATTTT.

The chain employs TRBV13 and TRBJ1-2; 11 nucleotides line up with TRBD1. The length of the CDR3 is 14 residues. Germline V gene lookup returns CDR1 PRHDT and CDR2 FYEKMQ (reference sequence). V gave up 5 bases and J gave up 7 bases; unmatched junction bases: 6. The DNA of the CDR3 is TGTGCCAGCAGCCAGGACAGGGGGCGGATTGGCTACACCTTC. Amino acids: CASSQDRGRIGYTF.

The chain uses TRBV28 and TRBJ1-4; maybe TRBD1 (6 bases). Trimming cost V 8 bases and J 11 bases, with 12 bases left between them. The CDR3 is made up of 11 amino acids. CDR1 is MDHEN and CDR2 is SYDVKM in the germline V gene. The CDR3 DNA follows: TGTGCCAGCGCGACAGGTCGGAAACTGTTTTTT. Residues: CASATGRKLFF.

The chain joins TRBV6-1 to TRBJ1-5; no clear D. The CDR3 runs to 16 residues. V was clipped by 0 bases and J by 7 bases, with 16 bases between them. Germline CDR1 reads MNHNS; CDR2 reads SASEGT. CDR3 in DNA: TGTGCCAGCAGTGAAGCGCTTCCGGCAGGCCGGCAGCCCCAGCATTTT. This codes for CASSEALPAGRQPQHF.

The chain employs TRBV6-5 and TRBJ1-6; 7 bases align to TRBD1. This CDR3 comprises 15 residues. Unmatched junction bases numbered 7, after V lost 6 bases and J lost 5 bases. CDR1 and CDR2 (germline): MNHEY, SVGAGI. CDR3 nucleotide sequence: TGTGCCAGCAGGAGAGGGGGCGCGAATAATTCACCCCTCCACTTT. Residues: CASRRGGANNSPLHF.

The V gene is TRBV6-6, the J gene TRBJ1-6; the match to TRBD1 covers 7 bases. The V gene end was trimmed by 2 bases and the J gene end by 8 bases; junction bases not matched to a gene: 6. The CDR3 is made up of 15 amino acids. CDR1 MNHNY and CDR2 SVGAGI come from the germline V gene (reference sequence). CDR3 protein: CASSYRGGDDSPLHF. The CDR3 coding sequence is TGTGCCAGCAGTTACAGAGGGGGCGACGATTCACCCCTCCACTTT.

V gene TRBV11-2 combines with J gene TRBJ2-3, with D maybe TRBD2 (6 bases). The length of the CDR3 is 13 residues. V was pared by 0 bases and J by 11 bases, with 12 bases between. Germline values: CDR1 SGHAT, CDR2 FQNNGV. The CDR3 here is CASSLDLGRGQYF. The CDR3 DNA sequence: TGTGCCAGCAGCTTAGATCTCGGGAGAGGGCAGTATTTT. The full variable domain, in which reference TRBV11-2 and TRBJ2-3 provide the parts outside the CDR3, is EAGVAQSPRYKIIEKRQSVAFWCNPISGHATLYWYQQILGQGPKLLIQFQNNGVVDDSQLPKDRFSAERLKGVDSTLKIQPAKLEDSAVYLCASSLDLGRGQYFGPGTRLTVL.

The chain employs TRBV18 and TRBJ1-1; D is unresolved. The CDR3 spans 13 residues. In germline, CDR1 is KGHSH, CDR2 LQKENI. The V gene lost 5 bases and the J gene lost 4 bases, with 11 bases spanning the gap. The CDR3 spells CASSREAGTEAFF. CDR3 DNA: TGTGCCAGCTCAAGGGAGGCGGGCACTGAAGCTTTCTTT.

This rearrangement joins TRBV13 to TRBJ2-3; no definite D call. The CDR3 is made up of 13 amino acids. V gave up 5 bases and J gave up 1 base, with 7 bases separating them. The germline CDR1 and CDR2 sequences are PRHDT and FYEKMQ (reference sequence). The CDR3 loop reads CASSPDRTDTQYF. CDR3 sequence (DNA): TGTGCCAGCAGCCCGGACCGCACAGATACGCAGTATTTT.

V usage is TRBV15 and J usage is TRBJ2-1; 12 bases line up with TRBD2. The CDR3 sequence is 18 residues long. In germline, CDR1 is LNHNV, CDR2 YYDKDF (reference sequence). V trimming: 0 bases; J trimming: 7 bases; junction bases outside the gene matches: 10. CDR3 in amino acids: CATSRDALAGGEGNEQFF. The CDR3 nucleotides are TGTGCCACCAGCAGAGACGCGCTAGCGGGGGGGGAAGGGAATGAGCAGTTCTTC.

The chain links TRBV6-1 to TRBJ1-2; D remains ambiguous. The CDR3 is 15 amino acids. Germline V gene lookup returns CDR1 MNHNS and CDR2 SASEGT. V was trimmed by 2 bases and J by 1 base, leaving 11 bases between them. The CDR3 nucleotides are TGTGCCAGCAGTGAAAAGGTTCAAGTTAACTATGGCTACACCTTC. Protein product: CASSEKVQVNYGYTF.

The chain recombines TRBV4-1 with TRBJ1-3; maybe TRBD1 (5 bases). CDR1 and CDR2 from the germline V gene are MGHRA and YSYEKL. Trimming took off 3 bases at V and 1 base at J, with 13 bases between the two ends. This CDR3 has 16 residues. This CDR3 is CASSQLGGVSGNTIYF. Here the CDR3 DNA reads TGCGCCAGCAGCCAGCTGGGGGGAGTTTCTGGAAACACCATATATTTT.

The chain carries TRBV19 and TRBJ2-3, with D perhaps matching TRBD2 (6 bases). With 2 bases removed from V and 7 bases from J, the gap between germline ends came to 16 bases. Germline V gene lookup returns CDR1 LNHDA and CDR2 SQIVND (reference sequence). The CDR3 contains 15 residues. The CDR3 spells CASSIRFGGANTQYF. The DNA of the CDR3 is TGTGCCAGTAGTATAAGGTTCGGGGGAGCGAATACGCAGTATTTT.

The V gene is TRBV11-1, the J gene TRBJ2-7; the D is unclear. The germline V gene has CDR1 SGHAT and CDR2 FQDESV (reference sequence). This CDR3 comprises 11 residues. The V gene lost 4 bases and the J gene lost 4 bases, with 5 bases spanning the gap. The DNA for the CDR3 is TGTGCCAGCAGCTCCTTATACGAGCAGTACTTC. This encodes CASSSLYEQYF.

The chain is built from TRBV13 and TRBJ1-5, with D unresolved. From germline, CDR1 is PRHDT and CDR2 FYEKMQ (reference sequence). This CDR3 spans 15 amino acids. V lost 2 bases to trimming and J lost 6 bases, with 14 bases between them. The CDR3, as DNA: TGTGCCAGCAGCTTATCGGGGTCTCTAGGTCAGCCCCAGCATTTT. Amino acids: CASSLSGSLGQPQHF.

This clone was found once. The chain employs TRBV2 and TRBJ2-3; TRBD2 matches at 7 bases. The V gene end was trimmed by 5 bases and the J gene end by 3 bases; junction bases not matched to a gene: 5. CDR3 size: 14 residues. CDR1 SNHLY and CDR2 FYNNEI come from the germline V gene. The CDR3 reads CASSWGGDTDTQYF. CDR3 sequence (DNA): TGTGCCAGCAGTTGGGGGGGGGATACAGATACGCAGTATTTT.

J is TRBJ1-3 and V is TRBV19; 7 bases agree with TRBD1. This CDR3 has 15 residues. V lost 3 bases and J lost 2; bases outside the gene matches: 4. The V gene's germline CDR1 is LNHDA and CDR2 SQIVND (reference sequence). The CDR3 loop reads CASSISTGTGNTIYF. In nucleotides, the CDR3 is TGTGCCAGTAGTATTTCGACAGGGACTGGAAACACCATATATTTT.

In nucleotides, the CDR3 is TGTGCCAGCAGTCCGACAGGGCGGGAGACCCAGTACTTC. It encodes CASSPTGRETQYF. The chain joins TRBV27 to TRBJ2-5, with 7 bases matching TRBD1. Trimming at V came to 5 bases and at J to 5 bases, leaving 5 bases not matched to a gene. In germline, CDR1 is MNHEY, CDR2 SMNVEV (reference sequence). The CDR3 contains 13 residues.

This chain uses TRBV28 with TRBJ2-5, with TRBD2 identical over 7 bases. Trimming cost V 5 bases and J 4 bases; bases outside gene matches: 7. The germline gives CDR1 MDHEN, CDR2 SYDVKM. This CDR3 region has 14 residues. The DNA for the CDR3 is TGTGCCAGCAGTCCTCCCCCGGGGGGAGAGACCCAGTACTTC. It is translated as CASSPPPGGETQYF.

The chain is built from TRBV5-3 and TRBJ1-1, with 8 bases aligning to TRBD1. TRBV5-3 is an open reading frame, and its role is uncertain. Germline trimming cut 0 bases from V and 0 bases from J; bases unmatched to any gene: 4. The CDR3 spans 16 residues. The CDR3 DNA reads as TGTGCCAGAAGCTTGGGTAGGACAGGGTTGAACACTGAAGCTTTCTTT. This sequence encodes CARSLGRTGLNTEAFF.

The chain links TRBV28 to TRBJ1-1; no firm D call. CDR3 length: 12 amino acids. Trimming took off 3 bases at V and 11 bases at J, with 13 bases between the two ends. Germline assignment: CDR1 MDHEN and CDR2 SYDVKM. As DNA, the CDR3 is TGTGCCAGCAGTTTGAGGACCTCGGAGGCTTTCTTT. It codes for CASSLRTSEAFF.

The chain joins TRBV19 to TRBJ1-5; D gene unclear. Germline-derived CDR1 and CDR2 are LNHDA and SQIVND (reference sequence). The CDR3 length is 13 residues. The V and J ends lost 5 bases and 4 bases respectively, with 9 bases between them. The CDR3 region is CASSEQQNQPQHF. CDR3 nucleotides: TGTGCCAGTAGTGAACAGCAAAATCAGCCCCAGCATTTT.

With respect to this clone: A read error may produce the germline difference seen at one junction end. The genes are TRBV28 and TRBJ2-1, with 7 bases lining up with TRBD1. This CDR3 contains 15 residues. Germline CDR1 and CDR2: MDHEN and SYDVKM. Here the CDR3 reads CASRNRDSPYSEQFF. The CDR3 DNA reads as TGTGCCAGCAGGAACCGGGACAGCCCGTACAGTGAGCAGTTCTTC.

The J gene is TRBJ2-3, the V gene TRBV6-5; possible D gene TRBD2, 5 bases. CDR3 length equals 14 residues. The V and J ends lost 2 bases and 3 bases respectively, with 9 bases between them. CDR1 is MNHEY, CDR2 SVGAGI, per germline. CDR3 sequence: CASSYGLATDTQYF. The CDR3 coding sequence is TGTGCCAGCAGTTACGGGCTAGCTACAGATACGCAGTATTTT.